This entry concerns a single TCR beta chain. The target antigen is unknown. The sample is drawn from a study of early stage breast cancer tumors. The study's findings and limits: Enriched TCRB sequences shared across patients were mostly commonly generated sequences. Compared with adjacent normal breast tissue, tumors showed roughly 2.4-fold greater T cell density and higher clonality.

Each sample had two DNA replicates, roughly 0.5 ug blood or approximately 1.5 ug tissue. The table came from immunoSEQ multiplex PCR; TCRdb's copy has only in-frame clones and leaves some out. Here the sample spans some 5,000 clones, 64% being singletons. The V segment lost 0 bases and the J segment 3 bases; nucleotides outside the gene matches: 5. The CDR3 extends over 15 amino acids. Germline CDR1 and CDR2: SGHRS and YFSETQ. Sample: breast tumor tissue. The receptor was derived from a person aged 45-60 years with breast cancer. The V and J genes are TRBV5-1 and TRBJ1-2; 7 nucleotides agree with TRBD1. The CDR3: CASSLDTGEDYGYTF. The CDR3 nucleotides read TGCGCCAGCAGCTTGGATACAGGGGAGGACTATGGCTACACCTTC.